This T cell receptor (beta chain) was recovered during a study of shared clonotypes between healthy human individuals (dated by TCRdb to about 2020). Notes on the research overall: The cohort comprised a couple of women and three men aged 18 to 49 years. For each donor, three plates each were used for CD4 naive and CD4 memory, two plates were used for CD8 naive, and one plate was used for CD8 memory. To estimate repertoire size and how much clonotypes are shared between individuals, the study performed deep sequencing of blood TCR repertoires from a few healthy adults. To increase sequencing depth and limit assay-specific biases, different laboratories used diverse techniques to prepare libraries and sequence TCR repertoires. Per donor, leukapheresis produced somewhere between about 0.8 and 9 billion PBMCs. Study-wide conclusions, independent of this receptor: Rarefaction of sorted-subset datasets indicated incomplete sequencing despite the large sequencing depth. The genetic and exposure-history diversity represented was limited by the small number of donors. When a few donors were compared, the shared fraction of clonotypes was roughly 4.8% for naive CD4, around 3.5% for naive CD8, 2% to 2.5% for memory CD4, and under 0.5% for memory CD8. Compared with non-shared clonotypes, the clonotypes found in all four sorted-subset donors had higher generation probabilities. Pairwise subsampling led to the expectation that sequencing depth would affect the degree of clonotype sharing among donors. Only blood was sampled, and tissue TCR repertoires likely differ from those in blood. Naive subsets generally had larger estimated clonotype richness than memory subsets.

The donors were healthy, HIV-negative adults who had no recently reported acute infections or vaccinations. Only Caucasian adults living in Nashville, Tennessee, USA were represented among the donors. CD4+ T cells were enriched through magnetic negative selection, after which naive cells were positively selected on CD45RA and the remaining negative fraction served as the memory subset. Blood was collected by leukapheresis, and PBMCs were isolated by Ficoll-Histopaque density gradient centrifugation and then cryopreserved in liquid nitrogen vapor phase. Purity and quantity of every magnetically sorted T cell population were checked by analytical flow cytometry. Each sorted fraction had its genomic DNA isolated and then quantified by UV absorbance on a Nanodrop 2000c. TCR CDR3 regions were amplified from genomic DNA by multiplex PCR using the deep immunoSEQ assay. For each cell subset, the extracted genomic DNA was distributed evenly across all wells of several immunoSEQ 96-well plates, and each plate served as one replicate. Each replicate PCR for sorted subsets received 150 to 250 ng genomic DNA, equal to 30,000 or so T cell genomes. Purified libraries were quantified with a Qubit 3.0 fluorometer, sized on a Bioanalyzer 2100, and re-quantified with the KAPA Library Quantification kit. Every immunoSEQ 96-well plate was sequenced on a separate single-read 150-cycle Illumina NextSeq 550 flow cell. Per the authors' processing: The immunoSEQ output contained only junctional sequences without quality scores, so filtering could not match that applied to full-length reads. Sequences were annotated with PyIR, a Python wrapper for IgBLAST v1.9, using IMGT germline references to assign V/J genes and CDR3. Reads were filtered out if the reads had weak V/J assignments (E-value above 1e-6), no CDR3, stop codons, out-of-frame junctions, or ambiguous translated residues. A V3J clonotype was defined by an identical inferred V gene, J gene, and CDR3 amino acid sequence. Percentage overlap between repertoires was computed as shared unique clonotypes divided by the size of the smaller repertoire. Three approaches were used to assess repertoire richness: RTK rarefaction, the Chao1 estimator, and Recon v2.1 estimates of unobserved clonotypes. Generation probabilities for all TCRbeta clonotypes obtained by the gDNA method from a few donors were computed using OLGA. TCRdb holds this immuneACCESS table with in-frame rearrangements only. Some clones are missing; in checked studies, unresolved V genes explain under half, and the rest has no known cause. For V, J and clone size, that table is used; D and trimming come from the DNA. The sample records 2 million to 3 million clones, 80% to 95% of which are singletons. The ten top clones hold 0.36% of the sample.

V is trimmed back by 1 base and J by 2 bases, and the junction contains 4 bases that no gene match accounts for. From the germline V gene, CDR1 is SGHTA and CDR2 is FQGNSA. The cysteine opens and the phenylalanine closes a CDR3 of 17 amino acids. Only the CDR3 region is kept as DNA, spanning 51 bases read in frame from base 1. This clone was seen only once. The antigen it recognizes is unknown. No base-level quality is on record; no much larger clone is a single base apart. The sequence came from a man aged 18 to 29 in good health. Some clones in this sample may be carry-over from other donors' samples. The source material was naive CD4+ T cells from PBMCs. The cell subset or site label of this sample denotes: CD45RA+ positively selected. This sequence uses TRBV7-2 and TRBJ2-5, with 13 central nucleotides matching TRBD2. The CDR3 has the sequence CASSLGTSGSGQETQYF. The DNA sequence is TGTGCCAGCAGCTTAGGGACTAGCGGGAGTGGGCAAGAGACCCAGTACTTC.